Reported below is one T cell receptor (beta chain). The sample belongs to a study of molecular identifiers for immune sequencing clone quantification. TCRdb called the PCR reads again in MiXCR, with one record for every CDR3 protein. Of more than 85,000 distinct CDR3 sequences listed, roughly 38% were seen once; the top ten hold around 3.9%. The receptor was derived from a human donor in good health. Some libraries in this study had Jurkat cell RNA spiked in. Material: naive CD8+ T cells from blood, with Jurkat cell RNA spiked in. Subset denoted: FACS-sorted CD8+CD4-CCR7+CD45RA+ naive T cells.

The CDR3 reads CSARENEQFF. In DNA, the CDR3 is TGCAGTGCTAGAGAAAATGAGCAGTTCTTC. J is TRBJ2-1 and V is TRBV20-1; D unclear. Germline V gene lookup returns CDR1 DFQATT and CDR2 SNEGSKA (reference sequence). The CDR3 has 10 amino acids. V lost 0 bases to trimming and J lost 7 bases, with 1 base between them.